The source of this T cell receptor (beta chain) is a study of blood T cell repertoires in COVID-19. Study context: Researchers got acute and convalescent COVID-19 samples from the United States, Italy and Spain.

Trimming stripped 4 bases from V and 6 bases from J, with 13 bases between. CDR1 is MDHEN, CDR2 SYDVKM, per germline. The CDR3 runs to 14 residues. In the study's own analysis: Reference gene primer amplification yielded estimated nucleated cell counts. The assay was immunoSEQ multiplex PCR, and TCRdb's table has in-frame clones only and misses some. V and J calls plus clone size are reproduced from that table; the DNA served to infer D and trimming. The profile shows hundreds of thousands of clones, more than 65% of them singletons. The source material was peripheral blood. This TCR derives from a woman between 35 and 50 years old with active or convalescent COVID-19. The chain couples TRBV28 to TRBJ1-5; no clear D. CDR3 DNA: TGTGCCAGCAGTTCACCTGCTATCGGTCAGCCCCAGCATTTT. It specifies CASSSPAIGQPQHF.